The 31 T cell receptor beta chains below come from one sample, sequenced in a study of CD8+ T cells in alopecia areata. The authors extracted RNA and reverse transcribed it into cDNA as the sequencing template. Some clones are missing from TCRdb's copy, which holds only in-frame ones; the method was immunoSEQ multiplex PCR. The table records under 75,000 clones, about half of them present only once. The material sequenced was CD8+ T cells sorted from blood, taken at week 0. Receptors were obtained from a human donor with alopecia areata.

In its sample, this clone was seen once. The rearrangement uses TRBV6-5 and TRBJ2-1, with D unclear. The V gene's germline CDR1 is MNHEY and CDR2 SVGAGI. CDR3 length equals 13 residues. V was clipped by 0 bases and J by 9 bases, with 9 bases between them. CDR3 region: CASSYSRRSEQFF. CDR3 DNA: TGTGCCAGCAGTTACTCTAGACGGAGTGAGCAGTTCTTC.

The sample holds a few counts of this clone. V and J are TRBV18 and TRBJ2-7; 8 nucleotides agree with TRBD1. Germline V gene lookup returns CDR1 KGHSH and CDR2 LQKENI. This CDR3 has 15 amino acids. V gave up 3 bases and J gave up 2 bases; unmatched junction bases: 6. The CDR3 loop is CASSPEPTGAYEQYF. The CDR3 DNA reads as TGTGCCAGCTCACCGGAACCGACAGGGGCCTACGAGCAGTACTTC.

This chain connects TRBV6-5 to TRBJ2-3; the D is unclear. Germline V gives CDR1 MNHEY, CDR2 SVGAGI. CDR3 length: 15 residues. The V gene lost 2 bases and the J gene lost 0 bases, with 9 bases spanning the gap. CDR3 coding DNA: TGTGCCAGCAGTTACGGGGTGGCGAGCACAGATACGCAGTATTTT. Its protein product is CASSYGVASTDTQYF.

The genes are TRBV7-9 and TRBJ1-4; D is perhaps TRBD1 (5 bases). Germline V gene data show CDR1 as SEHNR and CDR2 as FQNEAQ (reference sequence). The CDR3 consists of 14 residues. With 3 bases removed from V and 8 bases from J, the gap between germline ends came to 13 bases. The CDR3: CASSFQGNGEKLFF. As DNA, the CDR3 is TGTGCCAGCAGCTTCCAGGGAAATGGCGAAAAACTGTTTTTT.

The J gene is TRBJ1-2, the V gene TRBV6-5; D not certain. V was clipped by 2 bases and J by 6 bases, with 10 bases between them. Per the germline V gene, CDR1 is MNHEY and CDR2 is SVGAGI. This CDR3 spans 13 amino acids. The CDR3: CASSYKGPDGYTF. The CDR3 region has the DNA TGTGCCAGCAGTTACAAGGGCCCCGATGGCTACACCTTC.

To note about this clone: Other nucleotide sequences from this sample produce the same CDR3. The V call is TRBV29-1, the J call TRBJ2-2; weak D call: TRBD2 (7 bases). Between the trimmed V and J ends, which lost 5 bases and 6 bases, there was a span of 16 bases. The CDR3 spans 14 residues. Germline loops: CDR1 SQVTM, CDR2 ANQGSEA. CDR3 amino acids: CSVLLGGAAGELFF. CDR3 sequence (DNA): TGCAGCGTTTTACTTGGGGGGGCGGCCGGGGAGCTGTTTTTT.

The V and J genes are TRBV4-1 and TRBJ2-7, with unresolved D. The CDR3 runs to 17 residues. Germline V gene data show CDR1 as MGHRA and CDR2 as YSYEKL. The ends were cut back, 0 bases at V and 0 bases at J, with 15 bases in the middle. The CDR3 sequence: CASSQDVASEYSYEQYF. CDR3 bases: TGCGCCAGCAGCCAAGACGTCGCGAGCGAGTACTCCTACGAGCAGTACTTC.

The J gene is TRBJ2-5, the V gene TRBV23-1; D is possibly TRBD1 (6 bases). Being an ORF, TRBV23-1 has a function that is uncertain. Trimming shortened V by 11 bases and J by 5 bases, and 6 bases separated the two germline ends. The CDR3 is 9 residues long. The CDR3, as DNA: TGCGCCCAGGGGGAGACCCAGTACTTC. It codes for CAQGETQYF.

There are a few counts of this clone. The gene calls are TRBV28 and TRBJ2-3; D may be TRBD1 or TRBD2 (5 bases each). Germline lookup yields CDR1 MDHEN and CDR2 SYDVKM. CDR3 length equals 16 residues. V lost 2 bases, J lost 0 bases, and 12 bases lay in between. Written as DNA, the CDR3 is TGTGCCAGCAGTTTAATCGGGGCAGCTAGCACAGATACGCAGTATTTT. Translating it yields CASSLIGAASTDTQYF.

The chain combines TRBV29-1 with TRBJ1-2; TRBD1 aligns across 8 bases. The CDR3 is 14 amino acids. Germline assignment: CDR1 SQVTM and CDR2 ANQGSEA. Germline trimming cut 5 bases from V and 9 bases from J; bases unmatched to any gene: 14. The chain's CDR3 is CSVQGAGPGRSYTF. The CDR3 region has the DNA TGCAGCGTTCAGGGGGCCGGACCGGGAAGAAGCTACACCTTC.

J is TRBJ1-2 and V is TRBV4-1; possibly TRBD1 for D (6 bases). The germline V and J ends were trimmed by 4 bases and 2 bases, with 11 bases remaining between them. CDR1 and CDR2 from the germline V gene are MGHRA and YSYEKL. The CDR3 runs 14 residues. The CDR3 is CASSPGAGNYGYTF. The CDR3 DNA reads TGCGCCAGCAGCCCAGGGGCAGGGAACTATGGCTACACCTTC.

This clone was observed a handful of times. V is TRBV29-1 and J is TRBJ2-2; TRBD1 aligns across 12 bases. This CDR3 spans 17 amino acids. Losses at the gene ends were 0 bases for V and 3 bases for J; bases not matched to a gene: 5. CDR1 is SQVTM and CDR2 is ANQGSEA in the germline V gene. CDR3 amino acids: CSVEEGTGGFYTGELFF. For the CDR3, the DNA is TGCAGCGTTGAAGAAGGGACAGGGGGCTTTTACACCGGGGAGCTGTTTTTT.

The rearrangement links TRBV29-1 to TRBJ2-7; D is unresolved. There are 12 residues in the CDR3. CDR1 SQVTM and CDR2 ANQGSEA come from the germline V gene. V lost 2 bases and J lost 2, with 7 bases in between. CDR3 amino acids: CSVESTAYEQYF. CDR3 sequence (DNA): TGCAGCGTTGAAAGCACAGCCTACGAGCAGTACTTC.

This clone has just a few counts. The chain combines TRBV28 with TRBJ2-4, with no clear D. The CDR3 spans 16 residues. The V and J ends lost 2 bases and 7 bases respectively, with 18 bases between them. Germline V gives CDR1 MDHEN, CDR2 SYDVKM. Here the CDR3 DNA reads TGTGCCAGCAGTTTAAAAGTCCCACCCCAAGACAACATTCAGTACTTC. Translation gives CASSLKVPPQDNIQYF.

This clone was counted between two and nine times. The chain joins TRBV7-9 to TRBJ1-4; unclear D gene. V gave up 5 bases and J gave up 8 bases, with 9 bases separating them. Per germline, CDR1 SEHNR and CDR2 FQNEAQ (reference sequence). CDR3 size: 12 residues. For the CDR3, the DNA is TGTGCCAGCAGCCTAGAGGCCGAAAAACTGTTTTTT. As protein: CASSLEAEKLFF.

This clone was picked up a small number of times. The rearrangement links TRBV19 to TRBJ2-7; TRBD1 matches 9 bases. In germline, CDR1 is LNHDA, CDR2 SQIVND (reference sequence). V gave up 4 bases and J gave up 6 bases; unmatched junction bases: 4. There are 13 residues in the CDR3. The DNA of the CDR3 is TGTGCCAGTAGTACGGACAGGGGCCGCGAGCAGTACTTC. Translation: CASSTDRGREQYF.

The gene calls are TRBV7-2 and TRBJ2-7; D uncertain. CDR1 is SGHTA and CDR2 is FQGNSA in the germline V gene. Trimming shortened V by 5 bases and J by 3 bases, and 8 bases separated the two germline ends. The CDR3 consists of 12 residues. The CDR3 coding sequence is TGTGCCAGCAGCGAGAGACGCTACGAGCAGTACTTC. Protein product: CASSERRYEQYF.

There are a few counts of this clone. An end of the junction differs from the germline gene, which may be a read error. This chain's CDR3 is CASSPSSASGIRMDF. CDR3 coding DNA: TGTGCCAGCAGCCCCAGTTCGGCTAGCGGGATCCGGATGGACTTC. The V and J genes are TRBV9 and TRBJ2-7; 9 bases align to TRBD2. CDR1 and CDR2 from the germline V gene are SGDLS and YYNGEE. This CDR3 is 15 amino acids long.

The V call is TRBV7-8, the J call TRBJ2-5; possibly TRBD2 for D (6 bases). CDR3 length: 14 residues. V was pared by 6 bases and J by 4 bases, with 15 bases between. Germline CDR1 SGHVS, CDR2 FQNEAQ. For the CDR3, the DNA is TGTGCCAGCAGTCACCGGGCCGGGGGAGAGACCCAGTACTTC. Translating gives CASSHRAGGETQYF.

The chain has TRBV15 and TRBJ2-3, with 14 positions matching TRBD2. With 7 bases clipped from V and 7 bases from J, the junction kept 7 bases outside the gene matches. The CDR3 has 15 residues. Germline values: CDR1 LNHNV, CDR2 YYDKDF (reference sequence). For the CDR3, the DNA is TGTGCCACCAAAGATCGGACTAGCGGGAGGCATACGCAGTATTTT. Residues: CATKDRTSGRHTQYF.

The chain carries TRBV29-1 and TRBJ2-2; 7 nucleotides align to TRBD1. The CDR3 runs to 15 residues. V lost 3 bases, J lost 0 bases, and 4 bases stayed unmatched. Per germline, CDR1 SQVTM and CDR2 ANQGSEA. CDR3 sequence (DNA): TGCAGCGTTGAGAGGGACAGCGCGAACACCGGGGAGCTGTTTTTT. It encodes CSVERDSANTGELFF.

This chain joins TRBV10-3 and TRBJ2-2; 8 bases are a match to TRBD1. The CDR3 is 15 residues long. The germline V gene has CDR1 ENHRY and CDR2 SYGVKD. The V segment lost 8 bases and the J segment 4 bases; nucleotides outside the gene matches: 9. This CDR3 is CAIAYADRVTGELFF. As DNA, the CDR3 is TGTGCCATCGCCTACGCGGACAGGGTCACCGGGGAGCTGTTTTTT.

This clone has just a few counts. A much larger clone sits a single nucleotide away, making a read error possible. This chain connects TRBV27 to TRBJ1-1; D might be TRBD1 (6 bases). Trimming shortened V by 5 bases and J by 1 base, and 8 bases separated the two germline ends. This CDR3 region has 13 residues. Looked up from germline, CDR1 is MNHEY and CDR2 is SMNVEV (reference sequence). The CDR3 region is CASSQTGNTEAFF. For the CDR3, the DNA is TGTGCCAGCAGTCAGACAGGGAACACTGAAGCTTTCTTT.

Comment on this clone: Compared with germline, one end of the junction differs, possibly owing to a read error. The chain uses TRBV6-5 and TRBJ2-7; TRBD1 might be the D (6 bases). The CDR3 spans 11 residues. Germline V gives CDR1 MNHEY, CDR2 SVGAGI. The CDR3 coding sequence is TGTGCCAGCAGTGATTACCGGGACAACCGATTC. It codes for CASSDYRDNRF.

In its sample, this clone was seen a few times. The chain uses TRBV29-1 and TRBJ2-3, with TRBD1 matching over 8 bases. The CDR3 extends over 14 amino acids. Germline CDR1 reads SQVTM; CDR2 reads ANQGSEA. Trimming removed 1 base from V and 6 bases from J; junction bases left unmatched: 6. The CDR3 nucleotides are TGCAGCGTTGAAGGGACAGGGATAGCGGATACGCAGTATTTT. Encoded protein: CSVEGTGIADTQYF.

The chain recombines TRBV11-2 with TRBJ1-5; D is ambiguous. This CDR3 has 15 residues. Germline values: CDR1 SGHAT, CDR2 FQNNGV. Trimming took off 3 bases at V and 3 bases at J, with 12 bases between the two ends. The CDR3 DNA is TGTGCCAGCAGCTTGAATTTGGGAGACAATCAGCCCCAGCATTTT. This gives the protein CASSLNLGDNQPQHF.

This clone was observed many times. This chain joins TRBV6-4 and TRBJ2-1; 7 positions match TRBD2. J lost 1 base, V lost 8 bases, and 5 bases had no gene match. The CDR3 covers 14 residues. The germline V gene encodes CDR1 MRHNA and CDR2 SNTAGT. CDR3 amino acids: CASGGGGSYNEQFF. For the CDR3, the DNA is TGTGCCAGCGGCGGCGGGGGATCCTACAATGAGCAGTTCTTC.

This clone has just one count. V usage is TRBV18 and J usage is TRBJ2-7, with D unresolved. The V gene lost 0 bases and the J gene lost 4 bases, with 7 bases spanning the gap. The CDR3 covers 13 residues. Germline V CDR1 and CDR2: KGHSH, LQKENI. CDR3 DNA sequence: TGTGCCAGCTCACCACCGGGGAAATACGAGCAGTACTTC. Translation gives CASSPPGKYEQYF.

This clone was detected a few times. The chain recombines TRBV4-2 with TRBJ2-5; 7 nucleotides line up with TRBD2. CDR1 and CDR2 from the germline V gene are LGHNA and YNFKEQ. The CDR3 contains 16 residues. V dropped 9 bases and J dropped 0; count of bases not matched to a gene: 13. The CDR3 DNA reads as TGTGCCAGTGCAGCCACCAGCGGGGCCTACCAAGAGACCCAGTACTTC. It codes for CASAATSGAYQETQYF.

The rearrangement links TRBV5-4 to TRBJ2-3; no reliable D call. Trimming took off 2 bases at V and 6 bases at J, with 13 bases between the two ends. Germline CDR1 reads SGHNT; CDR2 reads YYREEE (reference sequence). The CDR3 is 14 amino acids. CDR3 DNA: TGTGCCAGCAGCTTAGACCATCCCGGGGATACGCAGTATTTT. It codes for CASSLDHPGDTQYF.

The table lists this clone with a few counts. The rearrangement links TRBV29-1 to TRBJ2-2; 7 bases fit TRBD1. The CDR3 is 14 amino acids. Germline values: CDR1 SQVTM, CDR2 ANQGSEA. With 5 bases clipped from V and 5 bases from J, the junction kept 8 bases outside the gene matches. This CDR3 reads CSVLTGRGTGELFF. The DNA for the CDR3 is TGCAGCGTTCTGACAGGGCGTGGAACCGGGGAGCTGTTTTTT.